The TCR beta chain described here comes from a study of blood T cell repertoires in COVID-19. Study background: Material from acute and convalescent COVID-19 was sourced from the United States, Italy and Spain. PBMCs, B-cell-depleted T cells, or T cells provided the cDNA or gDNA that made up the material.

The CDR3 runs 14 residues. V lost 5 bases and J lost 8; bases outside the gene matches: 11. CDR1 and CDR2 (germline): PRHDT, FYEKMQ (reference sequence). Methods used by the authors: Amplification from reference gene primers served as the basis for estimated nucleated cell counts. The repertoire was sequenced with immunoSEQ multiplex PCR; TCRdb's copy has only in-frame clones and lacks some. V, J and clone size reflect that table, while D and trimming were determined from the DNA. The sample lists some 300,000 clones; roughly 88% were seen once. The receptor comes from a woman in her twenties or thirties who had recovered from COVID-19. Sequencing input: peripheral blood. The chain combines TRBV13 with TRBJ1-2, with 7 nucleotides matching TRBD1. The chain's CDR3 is CASSGGQLPSGYTF. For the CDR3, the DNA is TGTGCCAGCAGCGGGGGACAGCTACCTTCGGGCTACACCTTC.